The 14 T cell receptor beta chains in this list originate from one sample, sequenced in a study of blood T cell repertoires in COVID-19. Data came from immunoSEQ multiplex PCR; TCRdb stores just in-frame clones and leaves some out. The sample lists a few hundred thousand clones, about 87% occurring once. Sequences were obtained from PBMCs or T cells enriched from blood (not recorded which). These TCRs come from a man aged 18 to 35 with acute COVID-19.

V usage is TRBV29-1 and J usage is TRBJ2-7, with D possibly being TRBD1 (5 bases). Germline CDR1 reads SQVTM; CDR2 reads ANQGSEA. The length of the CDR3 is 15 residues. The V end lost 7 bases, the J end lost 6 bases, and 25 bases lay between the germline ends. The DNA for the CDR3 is TGCAGCGCTTCTGGACATTACAATCCCAACGGCGAGCAGTACTTC. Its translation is CSASGHYNPNGEQYF.

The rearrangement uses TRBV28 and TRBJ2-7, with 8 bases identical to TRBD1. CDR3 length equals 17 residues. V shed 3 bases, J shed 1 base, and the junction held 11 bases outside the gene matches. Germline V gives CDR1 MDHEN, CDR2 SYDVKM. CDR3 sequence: CASSLDRAGSRSYEQYF. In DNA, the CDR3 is TGTGCCAGCAGTTTGGACAGGGCCGGAAGTCGTTCCTACGAGCAGTACTTC.

CDR3 sequence: CSAVDSSGANVLTF. The CDR3 bases are TGCAGCGCCGTGGACAGCTCTGGGGCCAACGTCCTGACTTTC. This chain connects TRBV29-1 to TRBJ2-6, with D perhaps matching TRBD1 (6 bases). The CDR3 has 14 residues. With 7 bases removed from V and 0 bases from J, the gap between germline ends came to 10 bases. Germline V CDR1 and CDR2: SQVTM, ANQGSEA.

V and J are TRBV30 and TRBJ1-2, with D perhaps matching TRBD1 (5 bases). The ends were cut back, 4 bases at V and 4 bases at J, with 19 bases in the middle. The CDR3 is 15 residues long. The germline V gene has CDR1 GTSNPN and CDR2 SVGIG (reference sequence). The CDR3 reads CAWILLPGSGYGYTF. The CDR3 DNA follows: TGTGCCTGGATTTTGCTCCCAGGGTCCGGCTATGGCTACACCTTC.

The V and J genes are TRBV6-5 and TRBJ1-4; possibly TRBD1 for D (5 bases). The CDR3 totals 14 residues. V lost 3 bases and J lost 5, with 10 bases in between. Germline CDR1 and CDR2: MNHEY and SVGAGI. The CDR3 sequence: CASSYGGANEKLFF. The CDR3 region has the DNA TGTGCCAGCAGTTATGGAGGGGCGAATGAAAAACTGTTTTTT.

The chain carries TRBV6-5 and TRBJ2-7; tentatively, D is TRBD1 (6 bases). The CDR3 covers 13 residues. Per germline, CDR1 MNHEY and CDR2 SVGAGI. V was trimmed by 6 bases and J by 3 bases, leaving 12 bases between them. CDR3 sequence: CASSADRSYEQYF. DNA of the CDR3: TGTGCCAGCAGCGCGGACAGAAGCTACGAGCAGTACTTC.

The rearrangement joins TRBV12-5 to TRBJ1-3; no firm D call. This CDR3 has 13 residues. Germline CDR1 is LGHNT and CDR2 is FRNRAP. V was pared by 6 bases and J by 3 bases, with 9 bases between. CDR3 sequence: CASGISLGNTIYF. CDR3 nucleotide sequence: TGTGCTAGTGGAATATCCCTTGGAAACACCATATATTTT.

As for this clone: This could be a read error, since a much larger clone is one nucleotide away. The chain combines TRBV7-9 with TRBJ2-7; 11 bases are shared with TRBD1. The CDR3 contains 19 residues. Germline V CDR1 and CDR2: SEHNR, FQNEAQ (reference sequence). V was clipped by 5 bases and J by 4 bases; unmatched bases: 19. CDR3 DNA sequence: TGTGCCAGCAGCCCGTCTAACTGGGACAGGGGGGCTGACTCATACGAGCAGTACTTC. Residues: CASSPSNWDRGADSYEQYF.

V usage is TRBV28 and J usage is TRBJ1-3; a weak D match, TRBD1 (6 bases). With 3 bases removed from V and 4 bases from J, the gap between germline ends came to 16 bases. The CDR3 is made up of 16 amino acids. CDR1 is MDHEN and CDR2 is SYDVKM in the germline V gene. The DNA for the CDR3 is TGTGCCAGCAGTTTCCCCAGGGGAACAAGGGGAAACACCATATATTTT. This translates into CASSFPRGTRGNTIYF.

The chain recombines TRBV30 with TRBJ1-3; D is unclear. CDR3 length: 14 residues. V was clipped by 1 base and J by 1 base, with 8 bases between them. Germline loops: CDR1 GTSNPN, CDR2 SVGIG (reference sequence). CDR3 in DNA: TGTGCCTGGAGTGCGGGGAAGTCTGGAAACACCATATATTTT. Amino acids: CAWSAGKSGNTIYF.

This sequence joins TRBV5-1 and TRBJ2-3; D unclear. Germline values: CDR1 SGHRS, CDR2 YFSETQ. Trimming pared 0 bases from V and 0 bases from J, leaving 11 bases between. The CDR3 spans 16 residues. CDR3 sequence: CASSLGNSPSTDTQYF. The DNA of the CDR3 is TGCGCCAGCAGCTTGGGTAACAGTCCTAGCACAGATACGCAGTATTTT.

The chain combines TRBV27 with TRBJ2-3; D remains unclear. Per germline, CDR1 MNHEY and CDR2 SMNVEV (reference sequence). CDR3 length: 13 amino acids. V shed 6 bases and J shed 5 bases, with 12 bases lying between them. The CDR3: CASSPSLGDTQYF. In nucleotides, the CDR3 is TGTGCCAGCAGCCCAAGCCTTGGAGATACGCAGTATTTT.

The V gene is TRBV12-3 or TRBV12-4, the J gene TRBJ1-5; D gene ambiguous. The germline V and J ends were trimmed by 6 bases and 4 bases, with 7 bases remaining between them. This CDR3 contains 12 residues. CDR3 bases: TGTGCCAGCAGCTTAATAAATCAGCCCCAGCATTTT. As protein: CASSLINQPQHF.

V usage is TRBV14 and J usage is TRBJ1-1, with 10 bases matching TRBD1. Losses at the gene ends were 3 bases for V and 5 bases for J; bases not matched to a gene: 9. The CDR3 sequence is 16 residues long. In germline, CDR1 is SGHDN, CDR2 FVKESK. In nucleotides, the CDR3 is TGTGCCAGCAGCCACCCGGGACAGGGGAGGGGGACTGAAGCTTTCTTT. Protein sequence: CASSHPGQGRGTEAFF.